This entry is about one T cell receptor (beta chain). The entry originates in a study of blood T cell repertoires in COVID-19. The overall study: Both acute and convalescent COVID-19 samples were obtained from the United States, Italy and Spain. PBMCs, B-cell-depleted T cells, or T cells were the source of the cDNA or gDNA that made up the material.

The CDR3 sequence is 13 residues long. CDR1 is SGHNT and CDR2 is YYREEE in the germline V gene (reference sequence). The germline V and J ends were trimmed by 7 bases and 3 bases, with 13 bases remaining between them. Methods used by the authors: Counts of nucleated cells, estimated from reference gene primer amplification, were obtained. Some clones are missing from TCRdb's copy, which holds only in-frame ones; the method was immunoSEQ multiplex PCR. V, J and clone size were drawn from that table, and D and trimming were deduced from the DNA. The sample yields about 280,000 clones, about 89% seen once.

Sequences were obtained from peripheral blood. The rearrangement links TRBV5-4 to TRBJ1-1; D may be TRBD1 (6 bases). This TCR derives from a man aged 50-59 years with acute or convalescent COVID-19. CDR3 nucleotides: TGTGCCAGCTCGGGGGGGGCTTACACTGAAGCTTTCTTT. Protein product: CASSGGAYTEAFF.